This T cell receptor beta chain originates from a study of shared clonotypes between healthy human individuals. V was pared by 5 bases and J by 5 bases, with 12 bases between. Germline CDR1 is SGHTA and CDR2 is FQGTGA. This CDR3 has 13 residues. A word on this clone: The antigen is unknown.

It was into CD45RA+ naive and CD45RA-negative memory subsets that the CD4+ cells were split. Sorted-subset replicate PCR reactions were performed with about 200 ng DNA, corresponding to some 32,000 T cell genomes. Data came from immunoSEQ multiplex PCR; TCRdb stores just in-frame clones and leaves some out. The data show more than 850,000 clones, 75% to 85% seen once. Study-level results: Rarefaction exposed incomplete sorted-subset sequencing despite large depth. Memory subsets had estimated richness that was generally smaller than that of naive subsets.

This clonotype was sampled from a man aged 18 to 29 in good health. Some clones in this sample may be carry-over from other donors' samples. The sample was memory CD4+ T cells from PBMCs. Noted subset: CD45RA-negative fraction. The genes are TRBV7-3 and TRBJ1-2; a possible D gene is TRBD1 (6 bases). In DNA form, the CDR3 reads TGTGCCAGCAGCCAAGACAGGCAATATGGCTACACCTTC. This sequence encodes CASSQDRQYGYTF.